This is a list of T cell receptor beta chains from one sample in a study of blood T cell repertoires in COVID-19. The method was immunoSEQ multiplex PCR; TCRdb's version includes in-frame clones alone and lacks a portion of them. The sample includes about 310,000 clones, roughly 86% seen only once; the top ten take 6.5% to 9.5%. The sample taken for sequencing was peripheral blood. The receptor set was obtained from a woman aged 45 to 65 who had recovered from COVID-19. Each CDR3 is given with its conserved first and last residue. A D gene is named only where the DNA matches it firmly. Size values are once, few and many counts, or a class for expanded clones, and some rows have none.

TRBJ2-3,-,TRBV29-1,-,TGCAGCGTTGAAGGGCGGTACACAGATACGCAGTATTTT,CSVEGRYTDTQYF
TRBJ2-5,-,TRBV11-2,TRBD1,TGTGCCAGCGGGCCGGGGACAGGTGTAAAGACCCAGTACTTC,CASGPGTGVKTQYF
TRBJ2-7,-,TRBV12-3/TRBV12-4,-,TGTGCCAGCAGTTTGGGTGAGGGAGACGAGCAGTACTTC,CASSLGEGDEQYF
TRBJ2-1,-,TRBV6-5,TRBD2,TGTGCCAGCAATACCGGGACTAGCAGTAGCAATGAGCAGTTCTTC,CASNTGTSSSNEQFF
TRBJ1-5,-,TRBV6-2/TRBV6-3,TRBD1,TGTGCCAGCAGTCGACAGGGAAATCAGCCCCAGCATTTT,CASSRQGNQPQHF
TRBJ1-3,-,TRBV28,-,TGTGCCAGCAGCAGCGGACAGACCTCTGGAAACACCATATATTTT,CASSSGQTSGNTIYF
TRBJ2-1,-,TRBV4-3,TRBD2,TGCGCCAGCAGCCAAGACGGGCTAGCGGTATACAATGAGCAGTTCTTC,CASSQDGLAVYNEQFF
TRBJ2-7,-,TRBV4-3,TRBD2,TGCGCCAGCAGCCTCAGTTTAGATATAGCGGGGGGTTTGGGCGAGCAGTACTTC,CASSLSLDIAGGLGEQYF
TRBJ2-7,-,TRBV28,-,TGTGGATCAACGGGACAAGCCTACGAGCAGTACTTC,CGSTGQAYEQYF
TRBJ2-3,-,TRBV20-1,TRBD2,TGCAGTGCTAGTACCGGGTCTAGCGGGAGTTCTGATACGCAGTATTTT,CSASTGSSGSSDTQYF
TRBJ1-2,-,TRBV7-2,TRBD1,TGTGCCAGCAGCTTAGGGGGAGGACAGGGGAAATCTGGCTACACCTTC,CASSLGGGQGKSGYTF
TRBJ2-5,-,TRBV10-2,-,TGCGCCAGCAGTGACATCAACCAAGAGACCCAGTACTTC,CASSDINQETQYF
TRBJ1-1,-,TRBV10-3,TRBD1,TGTGCCATCAGTGAGGGACAGGGAGGAGAGGCTGAAGCTTTCTTT,CAISEGQGGEAEAFF
TRBJ2-3,-,TRBV5-1,TRBD2,TGCGCCAGCAGCTTGAGCGGGGTCACAGATACGCAGTATTTT,CASSLSGVTDTQYF
TRBJ1-2,many,TRBV7-2,-,TGTGCCAGCAGCTACGAATTAGGACATAACTATGGCTACACCTTC,CASSYELGHNYGYTF
TRBJ2-5,-,TRBV5-1,TRBD2,TGCGCCAGCAGCTTGTGGCGGGAGGGGCAGACCCAGTACTTC,CASSLWREGQTQYF
TRBJ1-5,-,TRBV2,-,TGTGCCACAGACAGGAATCCCAATCAGCCCCAGCATTTT,CATDRNPNQPQHF
TRBJ2-1,-,TRBV5-4,TRBD2,TGTGCCAGCAGCTTCAGACTAGCGGGGTACAATGAGCAGTTCTTC,CASSFRLAGYNEQFF
TRBJ1-1,-,TRBV5-1,-,TGCGCCAGCAGCTTCCGGGGGAGCGTTGAAGCTTTCTTT,CASSFRGSVEAFF
TRBJ1-2,-,TRBV28,TRBD1,TGTGCCAGCAGTCCAACCTACAGGGGTATGGGCTATGGCTACACCTTC,CASSPTYRGMGYGYTF
TRBJ2-1,-,TRBV7-6,-,TGTGCCAGCAGCTTAGAGCTGGGGGGCTACAATGAGCAGTTCTTC,CASSLELGGYNEQFF
TRBJ1-3,-,TRBV5-1,-,TGCGCCAGCTCCCCCCAGGCGCGCTCTGGAAACACCATATATTTT,CASSPQARSGNTIYF